Here is one T cell receptor beta chain with its context. Other nucleotide sequences from this sample produce the same CDR3. The record originates from a study of OX40 agonist ivuxolimab in advanced cancers. Produced via immunoSEQ multiplex PCR; TCRdb's table is partial and in-frame only. The sample has about 100,000 clones, around 94% seen once. Germline CDR1 reads SGHTA; CDR2 reads FQGNSA. Trimming left V 5 bases short and J 1 base short, with 3 bases between. CDR3 size: 11 residues. The material sequenced was CD4+ or CD8+ T cells sorted from blood, taken in a trial of the OX40 agonist ivuxolimab. V and J are TRBV7-2 and TRBJ2-7; D gene ambiguous. This TCR came from an adult with an advanced solid tumor such as melanoma, head and neck, liver or kidney cancer. CDR3 amino acids: CASSLSYEQYF. CDR3 bases: TGTGCCAGCAGCCTGTCCTACGAGCAGTACTTC.